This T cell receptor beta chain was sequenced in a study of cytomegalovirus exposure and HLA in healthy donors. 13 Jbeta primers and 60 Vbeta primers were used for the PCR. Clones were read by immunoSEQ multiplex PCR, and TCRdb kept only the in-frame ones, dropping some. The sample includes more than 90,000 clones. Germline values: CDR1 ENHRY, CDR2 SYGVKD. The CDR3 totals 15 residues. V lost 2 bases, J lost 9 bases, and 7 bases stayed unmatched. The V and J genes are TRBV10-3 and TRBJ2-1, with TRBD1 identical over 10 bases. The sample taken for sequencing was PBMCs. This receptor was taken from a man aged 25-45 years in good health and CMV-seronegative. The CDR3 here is CAISETQGQGVEQFF. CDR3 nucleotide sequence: TGTGCCATCAGTGAGACCCAAGGACAGGGGGTTGAGCAGTTCTTC.